A selection of T cell receptor beta chains follows, all from one sample in a study of response to subunit inactivated influenza vaccine. TCRdb analysed the RT-PCR reads with MiXCR anew, one entry per CDR3 protein. The data contain 650,000 to 850,000 distinct CDR3 sequences, about 14% of them seen just once; the ten biggest clones take up less than 9%. The specimen was PBMCs from blood, collected around 14 days before vaccination. The receptors stem from a man aged 45 to 65 who received an inactivated influenza vaccine. Each CDR3 is given with its conserved first and last residue. The D gene is left open where the match is weak. Clone sizes are given selectively: once, few, many, or a class where the clone is expanded.

CDR3aa | CDR3nt | j_gene | abundance | v_gene | d_gene
CASSWQEGTDTQYF | TGTGCCAGCAGTTGGCAAGAGGGCACAGATACGCAGTATTTT | TRBJ2-3 | many | TRBV12-3/TRBV12-4 | -
CASSRWGKGQETQYF | TGTGCCAGCAGTCGGTGGGGGAAGGGCCAAGAGACCCAGTACTTC | TRBJ2-5 | few | TRBV25-1 | -
CASRVLAGGPNEQFF | TGTGCCAGCAGAGTCCTGGCGGGAGGTCCCAATGAGCAGTTCTTC | TRBJ2-1 | - | TRBV7-2 | TRBD2
CASSQSAAANTEAFF | TGCGCCAGCAGCCAGAGCGCCGCAGCGAACACTGAAGCTTTCTTT | TRBJ1-1 | few | TRBV5-1 | -
CSVSGTSGVSYNEQFF | TGCAGCGTTTCTGGGACTAGCGGGGTATCCTACAATGAGCAGTTCTTC | TRBJ2-1 | few | TRBV29-1 | TRBD2
CASSLAGTGTSGANVLTF | TGTGCCAGCAGTTTAGCGGGGACAGGGACCTCTGGGGCCAACGTCCTGACTTTC | TRBJ2-6 | few | TRBV28 | TRBD1
CASSLGTSVNTQYF | TGTGCCAGCAGCTTAGGGACTAGCGTAAATACGCAGTATTTT | TRBJ2-3 | - | TRBV11-2 | TRBD2
CSAAPSGRSGDTQYF | TGCAGTGCTGCCCCTAGCGGGAGGAGCGGGGATACGCAGTATTTT | TRBJ2-3 | - | TRBV20-1 | TRBD2
CASSQDLRWVGELFF | TGCGCCAGCAGCCAAGACCTTCGGTGGGTCGGGGAGCTGTTTTTT | TRBJ2-2 | - | TRBV4-3 | -
CSTGGEREQYF | TGCAGTACCGGAGGGGAACGGGAGCAGTACTTC | TRBJ2-7 | - | TRBV20-1 | -
CSADPVGRAKRAFNEQFF | TGCAGTGCCGATCCCGTCGGGAGGGCCAAACGTGCTTTTAATGAGCAGTTCTTC | TRBJ2-1 | - | TRBV20-1 | TRBD2
CASSYSEREGPDTQYF | TGTGCCAGCAGTTACTCTGAGCGGGAGGGCCCTGATACGCAGTATTTT | TRBJ2-3 | - | TRBV6-2/TRBV6-3 | TRBD2
CASSTGTGLQTQYF | TGTGCCAGCAGCACCGGGACAGGGTTGCAGACCCAGTACTTC | TRBJ2-5 | - | TRBV6-1 | TRBD1
CASRPGQGLGGYTF | TGTGCCAGCAGGCCGGGACAGGGGCTCGGTGGCTACACCTTC | TRBJ1-2 | - | TRBV4-2 | TRBD1
CASSSSGNTQYF | TGTGCCAGCAGCTCTAGCGGAAATACGCAGTATTTT | TRBJ2-3 | few | TRBV7-2 | TRBD2
CATSSGRQGAGETQYF | TGTGCCACCAGCAGTGGACGCCAGGGGGCAGGGGAGACCCAGTACTTC | TRBJ2-5 | few | TRBV15 | TRBD1
CASKGQGVAYEQYF | TGTGCCAGCAAGGGACAGGGGGTTGCCTACGAGCAGTACTTC | TRBJ2-7 | - | TRBV25-1 | TRBD1
CASSTPTSGSRNEQFF | TGTGCCAGCAGCACGCCGACTAGCGGGAGCAGAAATGAGCAGTTCTTC | TRBJ2-1 | - | TRBV7-8 | TRBD2
CSVSTSGCNEQYF | TGCAGCGTTTCGACTAGCGGGTGCAACGAGCAGTACTTC | TRBJ2-7 | few | TRBV29-1 | TRBD2
CSALDRSSYEQYF | TGCAGTGCTCTGGACAGGAGCTCCTACGAGCAGTACTTC | TRBJ2-7 | - | TRBV20-1 | TRBD1
CATSGRAYEQYF | TGTGCCACTAGCGGGAGGGCCTACGAGCAGTACTTC | TRBJ2-7 | - | TRBV2 | TRBD2
CSASSASFNTEAFF | TGCAGTGCTAGTAGCGCCAGCTTTAACACTGAAGCTTTCTTT | TRBJ1-1 | many | TRBV20-1 | -
CASGSPGQAYGYTF | TGTGCCAGCGGGTCTCCCGGACAAGCCTATGGCTACACCTTC | TRBJ1-2 | many | TRBV12-3/TRBV12-4 | -
CASSQEINWFEAFF | TGCGCCAGCAGCCAAGAGATAAATTGGTTTGAAGCTTTCTTT | TRBJ1-1 | many | TRBV4-3 | -
CASSLARLGRDTGELFF | TGTGCCAGCAGCTTAGCGAGGTTGGGGAGAGACACCGGGGAGCTGTTTTTT | TRBJ2-2 | many | TRBV7-9 | -
CASSLSSGDYEQYF | TGCGCCAGCAGCTTGTCTAGCGGTGATTACGAGCAGTACTTC | TRBJ2-7 | - | TRBV5-1 | TRBD2
CAISGTPYEQYF | TGTGCCATCAGCGGGACACCCTACGAGCAGTACTTC | TRBJ2-7 | - | TRBV10-3 | -
CASSGSLTEAFF | TGTGCCAGCAGCGGGAGTCTCACTGAAGCTTTCTTT | TRBJ1-1 | many | TRBV9 | -
CASSYSRTSGSYNEQFF | TGTGCCAGCAGTTACTCGCGGACTAGCGGGAGTTACAATGAGCAGTTCTTC | TRBJ2-1 | many | TRBV6-5 | TRBD2
CASSLRSASKLFF | TGCGCCAGCAGCCTCCGTTCGGCTTCGAAACTGTTTTTT | TRBJ1-4 | - | TRBV4-1 | -
CSVEHPDRGNEKLFF | TGCAGCGTTGAACACCCGGACAGGGGTAATGAAAAACTGTTTTTT | TRBJ1-4 | - | TRBV29-1 | TRBD1
CSASSGSGYNEQFF | TGCAGTGCTTCCTCAGGTTCGGGCTACAATGAGCAGTTCTTC | TRBJ2-1 | - | TRBV20-1 | -
CAISPGSGPDTQYF | TGTGCCATTTCCCCCGGGAGCGGTCCAGATACGCAGTATTTT | TRBJ2-3 | - | TRBV10-3 | -
CATSRPDRVGYEQYF | TGTGCCACCAGCAGACCCGACAGGGTTGGGTACGAGCAGTACTTC | TRBJ2-7 | - | TRBV15 | TRBD1
CASSPRAGTENIQYF | TGCGCCAGCAGCCCCCGCGCCGGGACAGAAAACATTCAGTACTTC | TRBJ2-4 | few | TRBV5-1 | TRBD1
CASSSPLTSGGVPEQFF | TGTGCCAGCAGCTCCCCGCTGACTAGCGGGGGGGTCCCAGAGCAGTTCTTC | TRBJ2-1 | few | TRBV11-2 | TRBD2
CASSPQGQKQFF | TGTGCCAGTAGTCCCCAAGGACAGAAGCAGTTCTTC | TRBJ2-1 | - | TRBV19 | -
CSASGGPGKLNTEAFF | TGCAGTGCTAGTGGAGGTCCCGGCAAGTTGAACACTGAAGCTTTCTTT | TRBJ1-1 | - | TRBV20-1 | -
CSASPPPLRETQYF | TGCAGTGCTAGTCCCCCCCCACTTAGAGAGACCCAGTACTTC | TRBJ2-5 | - | TRBV20-1 | -
CASGLVGYNEQFF | TGTGCCAGCGGACTAGTTGGATACAATGAGCAGTTCTTC | TRBJ2-1 | few | TRBV28 | TRBD2
CASSYSPGPLQETQYF | TGTGCCAGCAGCTACTCTCCGGGACCCCTTCAAGAGACCCAGTACTTC | TRBJ2-5 | few | TRBV7-9 | -
CASSQNRVRELFF | TGTGCCAGCAGCCAAAACAGGGTCCGGGAGCTGTTTTTT | TRBJ2-2 | few | TRBV3-1 | -
CASSFGQGRQPQHF | TGTGCCAGCAGTTTTGGACAGGGCCGTCAGCCCCAGCATTTT | TRBJ1-5 | few | TRBV12-3/TRBV12-4 | TRBD1
CASSLRGRGATGELFF | TGTGCCAGCAGCTTGAGGGGGCGCGGTGCCACCGGGGAGCTGTTTTTT | TRBJ2-2 | many | TRBV7-2 | TRBD1
CSVPSRPRKLFF | TGCAGCGTCCCTTCGAGGCCCCGAAAACTGTTTTTT | TRBJ1-4 | few | TRBV29-1 | -
CASSLGAYEQFF | TGTGCCAGCAGCTTAGGTGCTTATGAGCAGTTCTTC | TRBJ2-1 | few | TRBV7-9 | -
CASSKTGGRGGELFF | TGTGCCAGCAGTAAAACAGGGGGCCGGGGCGGGGAGCTGTTTTTT | TRBJ2-2 | - | TRBV2 | TRBD1
CASSLAAGAQYF | TGTGCCAGCAGCTTAGCGGCGGGAGCGCAGTATTTT | TRBJ2-3 | - | TRBV7-9 | TRBD2
CASSGAGRFFSYEQYF | TGCGCCAGCAGTGGGGCAGGGCGTTTCTTTTCCTACGAGCAGTACTTC | TRBJ2-7 | - | TRBV10-2 | -
CASKSSGDTGELFF | TGTGCCAGCAAGTCTAGCGGTGACACCGGGGAGCTGTTTTTT | TRBJ2-2 | - | TRBV7-9 | TRBD2
CASSQATSGYTGELFF | TGTGCCAGCAGCCAAGCGACTAGCGGGTACACCGGGGAGCTGTTTTTT | TRBJ2-2 | few | TRBV3-1 | TRBD2